This note documents a single TCR beta chain sequence. Its target is unknown. The assay was immunoSEQ multiplex PCR, and TCRdb's table has in-frame clones only and misses some. This table has around 80,000 clones, 70% to 85% appearing once. These data come from a study of OX40 agonist ivuxolimab in advanced cancers. Across the study: Previous treatment with anti-PD-1, anti-PD-L1 or anti-CTLA-4 therapy was allowed; roughly 40% had received some.

Patients with autoimmune history or systemic immunosuppression were excluded. Blood sampling took place at baseline, cycle 4 day 1, and cycle 7 day 1. Overall study findings and caveats: Nonresponders, in some cases, also had low normalized T-cell clonal expansion.

This CDR3 spans 16 amino acids. This chain uses TRBV21-1 with TRBJ2-5; the table's D call TRBD2 went unverified against the DNA. TRBV21-1 is a pseudogene locus. This sample comprised CD4+ or CD8+ T cells sorted from blood, obtained in a trial of the OX40 agonist ivuxolimab. This TCR was sampled from an adult with an advanced solid tumor such as melanoma, head and neck, liver or kidney cancer. CDR3 in amino acids: CASSTGTSGLQETQYF. Here the CDR3 DNA reads TGTGCCAGCAGCACTGGGACTAGCGGGCTTCAAGAGACCCAGTACTTC.